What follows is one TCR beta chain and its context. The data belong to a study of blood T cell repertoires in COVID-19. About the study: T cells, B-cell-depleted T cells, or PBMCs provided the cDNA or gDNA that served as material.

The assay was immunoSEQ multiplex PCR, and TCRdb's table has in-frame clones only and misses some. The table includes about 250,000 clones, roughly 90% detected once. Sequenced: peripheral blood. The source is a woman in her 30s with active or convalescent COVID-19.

The CDR3 DNA is TGTGCCAGCAGCTCTTGGCTCCCTAGCACAGATACGCAGTATTTT. Encoded protein: CASSSWLPSTDTQYF. The genes are TRBV5-6 and TRBJ2-3; D not resolved. Germline V gene data show CDR1 as SGHDT and CDR2 as YYEEEE. The CDR3 runs 15 residues. The V and J ends lost 3 bases and 0 bases respectively, with 11 bases between them.